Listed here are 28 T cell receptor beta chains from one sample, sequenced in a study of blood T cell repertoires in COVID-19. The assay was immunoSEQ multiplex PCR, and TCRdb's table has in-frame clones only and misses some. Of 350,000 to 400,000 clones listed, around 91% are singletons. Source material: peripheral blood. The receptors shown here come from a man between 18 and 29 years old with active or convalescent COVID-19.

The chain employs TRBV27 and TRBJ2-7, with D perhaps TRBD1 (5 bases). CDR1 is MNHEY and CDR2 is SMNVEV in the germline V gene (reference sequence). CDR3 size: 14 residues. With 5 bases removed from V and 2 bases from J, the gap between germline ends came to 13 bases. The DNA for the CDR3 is TGTGCCAGCAGTCCACGGACACTAACCTACGAGCAGTACTTC. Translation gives CASSPRTLTYEQYF.

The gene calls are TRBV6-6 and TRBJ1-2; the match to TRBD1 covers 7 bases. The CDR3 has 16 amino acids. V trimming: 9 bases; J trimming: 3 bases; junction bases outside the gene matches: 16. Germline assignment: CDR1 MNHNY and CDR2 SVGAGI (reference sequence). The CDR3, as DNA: TGTGCCAGTTATGCGGGACAGACTGCCGGGTACTATGGCTACACCTTC. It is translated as CASYAGQTAGYYGYTF.

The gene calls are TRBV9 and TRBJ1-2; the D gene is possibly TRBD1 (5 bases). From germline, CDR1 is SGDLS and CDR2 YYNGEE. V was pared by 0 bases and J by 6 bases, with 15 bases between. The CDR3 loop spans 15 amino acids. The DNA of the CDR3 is TGTGCCAGCAGCGTAGTTGGCACCGGAGGGGATGGCTACACCTTC. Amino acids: CASSVVGTGGDGYTF.

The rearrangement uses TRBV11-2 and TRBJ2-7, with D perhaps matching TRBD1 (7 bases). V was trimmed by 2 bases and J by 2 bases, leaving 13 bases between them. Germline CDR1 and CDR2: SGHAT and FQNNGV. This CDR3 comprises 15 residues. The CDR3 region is CASSLSGDSAYEQYF. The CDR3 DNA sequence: TGTGCCAGCAGCTTATCGGGGGACAGTGCCTACGAGCAGTACTTC.

The CDR3 sequence: CAIWMGGEAFF. DNA of the CDR3: TGTGCCATTTGGATGGGGGGTGAAGCTTTCTTT. V and J are TRBV19 and TRBJ1-1; possible D gene TRBD1, 5 bases. CDR3 length equals 11 residues. Germline-derived CDR1 and CDR2 are LNHDA and SQIVND (reference sequence). Trimming removed 10 bases at V and 7 bases at J, with 13 bases between.

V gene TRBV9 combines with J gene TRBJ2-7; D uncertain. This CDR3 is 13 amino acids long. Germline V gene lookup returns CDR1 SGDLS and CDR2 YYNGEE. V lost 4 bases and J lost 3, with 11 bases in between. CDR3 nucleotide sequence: TGTGCCAGCAGCCCCCAGATTGGCTACGAGCAGTACTTC. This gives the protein CASSPQIGYEQYF.

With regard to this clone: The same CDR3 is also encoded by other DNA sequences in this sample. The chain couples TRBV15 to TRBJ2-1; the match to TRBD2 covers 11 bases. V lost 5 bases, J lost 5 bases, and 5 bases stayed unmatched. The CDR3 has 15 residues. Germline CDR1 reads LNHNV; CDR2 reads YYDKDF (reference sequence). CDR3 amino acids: CATSGGTSGHNEQFF. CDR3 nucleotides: TGTGCCACCAGCGGGGGGACTAGCGGACACAATGAGCAGTTCTTC.

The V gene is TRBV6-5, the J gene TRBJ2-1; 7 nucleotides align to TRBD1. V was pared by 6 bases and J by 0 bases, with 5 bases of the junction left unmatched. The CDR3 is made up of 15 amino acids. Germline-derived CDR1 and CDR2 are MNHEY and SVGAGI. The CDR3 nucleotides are TGTGCCAGCAGCCGCGACAGGGCCTCCTACAATGAGCAGTTCTTC. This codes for CASSRDRASYNEQFF.

The CDR3 nucleotides are TGTGCCAGCAGCCTCCGGGGGGTCACAGATACGCAGTATTTT. It codes for CASSLRGVTDTQYF. V is TRBV7-8 and J is TRBJ2-3; 7 bases align to TRBD2. Germline CDR1 and CDR2: SGHVS and FQNEAQ. V gave up 5 bases and J gave up 2 bases; unmatched junction bases: 4. The CDR3 runs 14 residues.

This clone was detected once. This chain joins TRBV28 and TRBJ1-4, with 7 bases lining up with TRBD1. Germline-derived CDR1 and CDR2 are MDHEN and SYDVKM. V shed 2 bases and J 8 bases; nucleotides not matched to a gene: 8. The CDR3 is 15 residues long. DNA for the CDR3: TGTGCCAGCAGTTTAGGGGCACAGGGGAGAGAAAAACTGTTTTTT. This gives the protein CASSLGAQGREKLFF.

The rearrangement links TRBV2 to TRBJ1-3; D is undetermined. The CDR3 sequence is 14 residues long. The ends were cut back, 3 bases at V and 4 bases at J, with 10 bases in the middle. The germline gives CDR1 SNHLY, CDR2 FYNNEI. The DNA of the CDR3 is TGTGCCAGCAGTGATCCGGGTTCCGGAAACACCATATATTTT. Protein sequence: CASSDPGSGNTIYF.

The CDR3 DNA reads as TGTGCCACCAGTGAACCTACGACAGGCGGTAACTATGGCTACACCTTC. Translating it yields CATSEPTTGGNYGYTF. The chain uses TRBV24-1 and TRBJ1-2, with D perhaps TRBD1 (6 bases). The germline V gene has CDR1 KGHDR and CDR2 SFDVKD. The CDR3 is made up of 16 amino acids. Trimming shortened V by 4 bases and J by 1 base, and 15 bases separated the two germline ends.

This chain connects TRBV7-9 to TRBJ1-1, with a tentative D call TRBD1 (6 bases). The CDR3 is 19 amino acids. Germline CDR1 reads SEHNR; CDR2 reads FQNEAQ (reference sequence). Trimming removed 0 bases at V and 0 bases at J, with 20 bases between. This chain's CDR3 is CASSLAPGARRIMNTEAFF. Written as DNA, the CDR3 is TGTGCCAGCAGCTTAGCACCAGGGGCCCGGAGAATTATGAACACTGAAGCTTTCTTT.

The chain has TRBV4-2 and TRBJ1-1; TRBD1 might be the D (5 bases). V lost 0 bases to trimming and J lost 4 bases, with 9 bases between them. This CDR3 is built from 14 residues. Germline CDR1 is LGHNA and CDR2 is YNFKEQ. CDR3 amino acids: CASSQDQGGTEAFF. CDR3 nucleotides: TGTGCCAGCAGCCAAGATCAGGGAGGCACTGAAGCTTTCTTT.

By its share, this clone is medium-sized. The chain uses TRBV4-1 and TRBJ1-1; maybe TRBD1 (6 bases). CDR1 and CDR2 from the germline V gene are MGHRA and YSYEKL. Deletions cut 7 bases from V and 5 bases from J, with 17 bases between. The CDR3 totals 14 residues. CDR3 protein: CASISGGGGTEAFF. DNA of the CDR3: TGCGCCAGCATATCGGGAGGGGGTGGTACTGAAGCTTTCTTT.

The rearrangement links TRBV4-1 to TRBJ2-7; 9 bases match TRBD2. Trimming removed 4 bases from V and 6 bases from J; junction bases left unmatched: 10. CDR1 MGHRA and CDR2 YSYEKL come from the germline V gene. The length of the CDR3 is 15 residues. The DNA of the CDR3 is TGCGCCAGCAGCCGATTAGCGGGAGTCGAACGCGAGCAGTACTTC. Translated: CASSRLAGVEREQYF.

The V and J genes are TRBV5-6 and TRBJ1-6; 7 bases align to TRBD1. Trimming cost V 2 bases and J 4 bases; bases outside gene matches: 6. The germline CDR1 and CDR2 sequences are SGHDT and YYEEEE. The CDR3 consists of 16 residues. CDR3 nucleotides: TGTGCCAGCAGCTTAATGGACAGGAATTATAATTCACCCCTCCACTTT. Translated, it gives CASSLMDRNYNSPLHF.

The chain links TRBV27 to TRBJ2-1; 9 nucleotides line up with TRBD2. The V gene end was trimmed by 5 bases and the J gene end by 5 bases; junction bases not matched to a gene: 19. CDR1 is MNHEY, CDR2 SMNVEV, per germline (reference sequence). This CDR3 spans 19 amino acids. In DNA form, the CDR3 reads TGTGCCAGCAGTCTAGACCGCAATATATGGCTAGCGGGGCACAATGAGCAGTTCTTC. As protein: CASSLDRNIWLAGHNEQFF.

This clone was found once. The CDR3 reads CASSPGQGSQPQHF. CDR3 DNA sequence: TGTGCCAGCAGCCCGGGACAGGGAAGTCAGCCCCAGCATTTT. The chain has TRBV9 and TRBJ1-5, with 9 bases lining up with TRBD1. The CDR3 is 14 residues long. Germline values: CDR1 SGDLS, CDR2 YYNGEE. With 4 bases clipped from V and 6 bases from J, the junction kept 5 bases outside the gene matches.

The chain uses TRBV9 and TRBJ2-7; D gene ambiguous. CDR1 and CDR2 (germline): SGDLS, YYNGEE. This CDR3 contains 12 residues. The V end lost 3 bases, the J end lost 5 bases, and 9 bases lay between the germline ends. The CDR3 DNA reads TGTGCCAGCAGCGCTAAAAAAAACGAGCAGTACTTC. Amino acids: CASSAKKNEQYF.

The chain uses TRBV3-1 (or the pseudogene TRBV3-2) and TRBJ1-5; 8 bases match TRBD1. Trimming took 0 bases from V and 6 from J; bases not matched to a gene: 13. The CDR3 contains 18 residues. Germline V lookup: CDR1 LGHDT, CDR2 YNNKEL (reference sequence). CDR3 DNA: TGTGCCAGCAGCCAAGAAGTTTTAGGGGCAGGGGGCGGTCAGCCCCAGCATTTT. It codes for CASSQEVLGAGGGQPQHF.

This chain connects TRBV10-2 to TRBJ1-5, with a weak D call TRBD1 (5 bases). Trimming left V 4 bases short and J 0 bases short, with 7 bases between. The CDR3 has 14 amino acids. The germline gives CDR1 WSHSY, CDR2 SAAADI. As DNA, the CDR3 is TGCGCCAGCAGTGTTCAGGGTAGCAATCAGCCCCAGCATTTT. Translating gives CASSVQGSNQPQHF.

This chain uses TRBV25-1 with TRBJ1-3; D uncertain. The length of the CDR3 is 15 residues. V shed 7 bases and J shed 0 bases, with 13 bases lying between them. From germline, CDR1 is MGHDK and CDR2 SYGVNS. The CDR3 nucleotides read TGTGCCAGCACCCAACCGGGATTCTCTGGAAACACCATATATTTT. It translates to CASTQPGFSGNTIYF.

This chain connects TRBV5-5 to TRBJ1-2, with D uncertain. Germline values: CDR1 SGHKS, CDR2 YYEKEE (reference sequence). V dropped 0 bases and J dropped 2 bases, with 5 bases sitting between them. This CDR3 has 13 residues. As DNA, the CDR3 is TGTGCCAGCAGCTTGGAGCCAAACTATGGCTACACCTTC. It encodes CASSLEPNYGYTF.

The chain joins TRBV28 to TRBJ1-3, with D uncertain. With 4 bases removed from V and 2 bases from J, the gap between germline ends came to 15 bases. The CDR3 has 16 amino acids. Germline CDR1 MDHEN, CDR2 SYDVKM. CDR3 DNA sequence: TGTGCCAGCAGTTACCTCGGGAGTCTACCTGGAAACACCATATATTTT. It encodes CASSYLGSLPGNTIYF.

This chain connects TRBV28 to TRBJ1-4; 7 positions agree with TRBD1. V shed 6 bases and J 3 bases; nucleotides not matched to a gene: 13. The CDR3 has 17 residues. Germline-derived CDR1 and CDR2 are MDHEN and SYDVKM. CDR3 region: CASRHRQGYVANEKLFF. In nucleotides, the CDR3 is TGTGCCAGCAGGCATAGACAGGGCTACGTAGCTAATGAAAAACTGTTTTTT.

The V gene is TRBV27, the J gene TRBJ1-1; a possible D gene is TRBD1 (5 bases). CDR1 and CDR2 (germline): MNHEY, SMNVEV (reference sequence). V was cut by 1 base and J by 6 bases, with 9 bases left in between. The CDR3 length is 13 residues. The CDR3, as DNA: TGTGCCAGCAGTTTATGGTCGGGGGCTGAAGCTTTCTTT. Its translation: CASSLWSGAEAFF.

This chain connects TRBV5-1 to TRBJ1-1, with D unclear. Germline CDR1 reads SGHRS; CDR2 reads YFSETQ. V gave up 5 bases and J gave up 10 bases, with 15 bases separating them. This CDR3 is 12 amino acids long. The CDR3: CASSHTGGGAFF. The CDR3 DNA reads TGCGCCAGCAGTCACACTGGCGGTGGAGCTTTCTTT.